What follows are 3 T cell receptor beta chains derived from one specimen sequenced in a study of shared clonotypes between healthy human individuals. Measured with immunoSEQ multiplex PCR; TCRdb has only the in-frame clones, and not every one. The sample lists over 850,000 clones; around 82% were seen once. Source material: memory CD4+ T cells from PBMCs. Specified subset: CD45RA-negative fraction. The receptors originated from a man in his late teens or twenties in good health. Some clones in this sample may be carry-over from other donors' samples.

The chain links TRBV18 to TRBJ1-1; D gene uncertain. V lost 5 bases and J lost 8, with 15 bases in between. Germline CDR1 and CDR2: KGHSH and LQKENI. The CDR3 contains 13 residues. Here the CDR3 reads CASSSGGPKEAFF. CDR3 nucleotides: TGTGCCAGCTCATCCGGAGGGCCTAAAGAAGCTTTCTTT.

The chain is built from TRBV27 and TRBJ2-1; 8 positions match TRBD2. Germline trimming cut 6 bases from V and 9 bases from J; bases unmatched to any gene: 13. The CDR3 is 15 amino acids. In germline, CDR1 is MNHEY, CDR2 SMNVEV (reference sequence). Here the CDR3 reads CASSPEGAGELEQFF. The CDR3 nucleotides read TGTGCCAGCAGCCCTGAGGGAGCGGGAGAGCTTGAGCAGTTCTTC.

The chain carries TRBV28 and TRBJ2-7; 7 bases match TRBD1. Germline CDR1 and CDR2: MDHEN and SYDVKM. V lost 5 bases and J lost 2; bases outside the gene matches: 6. The CDR3 contains 14 residues. The CDR3 region has the DNA TGTGCCAGCAGTGTGACAGGGCTACCCTACGAGCAGTACTTC. The encoded protein is CASSVTGLPYEQYF.